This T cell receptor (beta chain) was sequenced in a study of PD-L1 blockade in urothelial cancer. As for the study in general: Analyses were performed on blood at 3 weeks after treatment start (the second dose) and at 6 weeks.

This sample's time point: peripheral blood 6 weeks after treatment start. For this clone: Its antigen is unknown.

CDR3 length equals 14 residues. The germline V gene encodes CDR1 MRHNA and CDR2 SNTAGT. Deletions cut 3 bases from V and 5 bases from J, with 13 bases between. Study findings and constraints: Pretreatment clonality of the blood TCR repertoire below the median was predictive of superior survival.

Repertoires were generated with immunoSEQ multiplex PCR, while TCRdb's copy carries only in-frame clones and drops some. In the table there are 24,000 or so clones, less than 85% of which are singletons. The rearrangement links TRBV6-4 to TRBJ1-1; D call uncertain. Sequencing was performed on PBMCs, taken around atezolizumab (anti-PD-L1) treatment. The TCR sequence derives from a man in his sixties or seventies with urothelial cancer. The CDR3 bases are TGTGCCAGCAGTGAAAACCCTCAGGATACTGAAGCTTTCTTT. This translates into CASSENPQDTEAFF.